The 32 T cell receptor beta chains below were found in one sample sequenced in a study of beta chain features in type 1 diabetes. Findings and limits, study-wide: Shorter TCRB CDR3s, moderately but significantly so, marked every one of the four CD4+ subsets in Type 1 diabetes patients.

The sequenced template was cDNA made from the entire isolated RNA. Profiling relied on immunoSEQ multiplex PCR, and the TCRdb table lists in-frame clones only, not all of them. The sample lists under 850,000 clones, under 15% occurring once. The antigens for these receptors are not known. The specimen was naive CD4+ T cells from blood. These receptors all come from a man aged 18 to 30 with type 1 diabetes.

The V call is TRBV27, the J call TRBJ2-7, with a possible D match to TRBD1 (6 bases). This CDR3 has 17 residues. Germline loops: CDR1 MNHEY, CDR2 SMNVEV (reference sequence). Trimming took off 6 bases at V and 0 bases at J, with 21 bases between the two ends. The CDR3 is CASRSGTPQPNSYEQYF. CDR3 DNA sequence: TGTGCCAGCAGATCCGGGACACCTCAACCAAACTCCTACGAGCAGTACTTC.

This clone turned up a few times. The CDR3 sequence is CASSQNQGRQYF. CDR3 nucleotides: TGTGCCAGCAGCCAAAACCAAGGACGGCAGTACTTC. The rearrangement uses TRBV4-2 and TRBJ2-7; D ambiguous. The CDR3 runs to 12 residues. The V end was cut by 2 bases, the J end by 9 bases, with 11 bases between. Per germline, CDR1 LGHNA and CDR2 YNFKEQ.

The CDR3 DNA follows: TGTGCCAGCAGCCGGACAGACAAGAATTTTAATTCACCCCTCCACTTT. Encoded protein: CASSRTDKNFNSPLHF. The J gene is TRBJ1-6, the V gene TRBV5-4; weak D call: TRBD1 (6 bases). V was trimmed by 4 bases and J by 6 bases, leaving 17 bases between them. CDR3 size: 16 residues. Germline loops: CDR1 SGHNT, CDR2 YYREEE (reference sequence).

This clone has just a few counts. The V gene is TRBV5-1, the J gene TRBJ2-5; perhaps TRBD1 as D (6 bases). Per germline, CDR1 SGHRS and CDR2 YFSETQ. Deletions cut 4 bases from V and 0 bases from J, with 13 bases between. The CDR3 is 15 residues long. The CDR3 nucleotides read TGCGCCAGCAGCCGGACCAGGGGTGACCAAGAGACCCAGTACTTC. It specifies CASSRTRGDQETQYF.

This clone has only a few counts. The chain employs TRBV11-2 and TRBJ2-5; a possible D gene is TRBD1 (7 bases). In germline, CDR1 is SGHAT, CDR2 FQNNGV. This CDR3 region has 13 residues. The V end was cut by 8 bases, the J end by 5 bases, with 15 bases between. CDR3 protein: CASAAGGLETQYF. The CDR3, as DNA: TGTGCCAGCGCCGCAGGGGGGCTTGAGACCCAGTACTTC.

Only a few counts were recorded for this clone. The chain employs TRBV6-5 and TRBJ1-2; the D is unclear. The V gene lost 0 bases and the J gene lost 2 bases, with 10 bases spanning the gap. The CDR3 has 15 residues. Germline V gene lookup returns CDR1 MNHEY and CDR2 SVGAGI. For the CDR3, the DNA is TGTGCCAGCAGTTACTCGACGGGGATCAACTATGGCTACACCTTC. This encodes CASSYSTGINYGYTF.

This chain links TRBV7-9 with TRBJ1-1; D is perhaps TRBD1 (5 bases). Germline-derived CDR1 and CDR2 are SEHNR and FQNEAQ (reference sequence). V was pared by 6 bases and J by 1 base, with 15 bases between. This CDR3 has 15 residues. This CDR3 reads CASSSGFIENTEAFF. The CDR3 DNA is TGTGCCAGCAGTTCAGGGTTTATCGAGAACACTGAAGCTTTCTTT.

There are a few counts of this clone. The chain has TRBV2 and TRBJ1-2, with a weak D call TRBD1 (6 bases). Trimming left V 8 bases short and J 5 bases short, with 18 bases between. The CDR3 runs 14 residues. Germline values: CDR1 SNHLY, CDR2 FYNNEI. CDR3 sequence: CASPGGAEYYGYTF. DNA of the CDR3: TGTGCCAGCCCCGGGGGGGCAGAGTATTATGGCTACACCTTC.

This clone has a handful of counts. The chain couples TRBV5-1 to TRBJ2-7; D is possibly TRBD2 (5 bases). With 5 bases removed from V and 3 bases from J, the gap between germline ends came to 18 bases. Germline lookup yields CDR1 SGHRS and CDR2 YFSETQ. CDR3 length: 15 amino acids. This chain's CDR3 is CASSPPGSGLYEQYF. DNA for the CDR3: TGCGCCAGCAGTCCACCGGGATCCGGGCTCTACGAGCAGTACTTC.

This clone has more than one count but fewer than ten. The chain carries TRBV18 and TRBJ1-5, with D tentatively TRBD1 (6 bases). From germline, CDR1 is KGHSH and CDR2 LQKENI. Trimming took 6 bases from V and 2 from J, leaving 11 bases between them. This CDR3 comprises 14 residues. The CDR3 sequence is CASSMGTRNQPQHF. CDR3 nucleotides: TGTGCCAGCTCCATGGGGACACGCAATCAGCCCCAGCATTTT.

This clone was counted between two and nine times. The rearrangement joins TRBV7-9 to TRBJ2-3; D perhaps matches TRBD2 (5 bases). Germline lookup yields CDR1 SEHNR and CDR2 FQNEAQ (reference sequence). The CDR3 sequence is 12 residues long. Trimming shortened V by 3 bases and J by 5 bases, and 6 bases separated the two germline ends. The CDR3 DNA is TGTGCCAGCAGCTTGGAGGAAGATACGCAGTATTTT. Its translation: CASSLEEDTQYF.

This clone was seen a few times. This chain links TRBV30 with TRBJ1-2; D gene uncertain. The V end was cut by 5 bases, the J end by 4 bases, with 8 bases between. The CDR3 length is 11 residues. Germline V gene lookup returns CDR1 GTSNPN and CDR2 SVGIG (reference sequence). In DNA form, the CDR3 reads TGTGCCTGGGGACCTGGCTATGGCTACACCTTC. Its protein is CAWGPGYGYTF. Complete variable domain (other parts from reference TRBV30 and TRBJ1-2): SQTIHQWPATLVQPVGSPLSLECTVEGTSNPNLYWYRQAAGRGLQLLFYSVGIGQISSEVPQNLSASRPQDRQFILSSKKLLLSDSGFYLCAWGPGYGYTFGSGTRLTVV.

This clone has more than one count but fewer than ten. The V gene is TRBV18, the J gene TRBJ2-1; D unresolved. V was pared by 2 bases and J by 5 bases, with 7 bases between. CDR1 KGHSH and CDR2 LQKENI come from the germline V gene. The CDR3 sequence is 13 residues long. The CDR3 DNA reads TGTGCCAGCTCACCAAACATGAACAATGAGCAGTTCTTC. Its protein is CASSPNMNNEQFF.

As concerns this clone: Other DNA sequences in the same sample also yield this CDR3. The J gene is TRBJ1-1, the V gene TRBV5-1, with a possible D match to TRBD1 (6 bases). The CDR3 sequence is 13 residues long. CDR1 SGHRS and CDR2 YFSETQ come from the germline V gene. The V and J ends lost 2 bases and 7 bases respectively, with 12 bases between them. DNA for the CDR3: TGCGCCAGCAGCTTATCAGGGGAGATTGAAGCTTTCTTT. It codes for CASSLSGEIEAFF.

The rearrangement uses TRBV5-1 and TRBJ2-5; D is perhaps TRBD1 (6 bases). The CDR3 extends over 12 amino acids. The V gene lost 6 bases and the J gene lost 5 bases, with 11 bases spanning the gap. Germline CDR1 and CDR2: SGHRS and YFSETQ. CDR3 residues: CASTPGEETQYF. The DNA for the CDR3 is TGCGCCAGCACTCCAGGGGAGGAGACCCAGTACTTC.

This clone was detected only a few times. The chain employs TRBV25-1 and TRBJ2-3; D may be TRBD2 (5 bases). The germline CDR1 and CDR2 sequences are MGHDK and SYGVNS. CDR3 length: 13 residues. V lost 2 bases and J lost 8, with 11 bases in between. This CDR3 reads CASSEERLATQYF. CDR3 DNA: TGTGCCAGCAGTGAAGAAAGGCTAGCTACGCAGTATTTT.

The rearrangement uses TRBV30 and TRBJ1-3, with D hard to call. This CDR3 is built from 13 residues. Looked up from germline, CDR1 is GTSNPN and CDR2 is SVGIG (reference sequence). V dropped 4 bases and J dropped 2 bases, with 9 bases sitting between them. The CDR3 region is CAWTTHPGNTIYF. The CDR3, as DNA: TGTGCCTGGACAACACACCCTGGAAACACCATATATTTT. Together with reference TRBV30 and TRBJ1-3, the CDR3 gives the full variable domain: SQTIHQWPATLVQPVGSPLSLECTVEGTSNPNLYWYRQAAGRGLQLLFYSVGIGQISSEVPQNLSASRPQDRQFILSSKKLLLSDSGFYLCAWTTHPGNTIYFGEGSWLTVV.

The table lists this clone with a few counts. The gene calls are TRBV5-1 and TRBJ2-5; 8 bases match TRBD1. V gave up 3 bases and J gave up 5 bases; unmatched junction bases: 12. Germline V CDR1 and CDR2: SGHRS, YFSETQ. This CDR3 has 16 residues. CDR3 sequence: CASSWTGTGGTETQYF. The CDR3 DNA follows: TGCGCCAGCAGCTGGACAGGAACAGGGGGTACGGAGACCCAGTACTTC.

The rearrangement uses TRBV5-1 and TRBJ2-1; TRBD2 matches at 9 bases. CDR3 length: 15 residues. V trimming: 3 bases; J trimming: 0 bases; junction bases outside the gene matches: 1. Germline values: CDR1 SGHRS, CDR2 YFSETQ. CDR3 protein: CASSSTSGSYNEQFF. CDR3 DNA sequence: TGCGCCAGCAGCTCGACTAGCGGCTCCTACAATGAGCAGTTCTTC.

This sequence joins TRBV15 and TRBJ2-1; D may match TRBD1 or TRBD2 (5 bases each). CDR1 and CDR2 from the germline V gene are LNHNV and YYDKDF (reference sequence). Deletions cut 0 bases from V and 7 bases from J, with 10 bases between. There are 14 residues in the CDR3. Written as DNA, the CDR3 is TGTGCCACCAGCAGAGATGAGGGGCCAAATGAGCAGTTCTTC. Its protein is CATSRDEGPNEQFF.

This clone was seen a few times. CDR3 in DNA: TGTGCCAGCAGCGAGGGACTCGGAGTTAGGGCCCAGTACTTC. Protein product: CASSEGLGVRAQYF. This chain uses TRBV9 with TRBJ2-5, with D possibly being TRBD2 (6 bases). The CDR3 covers 14 residues. Trimming left V 3 bases short and J 9 bases short, with 18 bases between. Germline CDR1 SGDLS, CDR2 YYNGEE.

In its sample, this clone was seen a few times. The chain links TRBV5-1 to TRBJ2-5; D unresolved. This CDR3 spans 12 amino acids. Germline values: CDR1 SGHRS, CDR2 YFSETQ. Trimming removed 6 bases at V and 5 bases at J, with 11 bases between. Here the CDR3 DNA reads TGCGCCAGCACGGCCTCTAGGGAGACCCAGTACTTC. Protein sequence: CASTASRETQYF.

The table lists this clone with a few counts. J is TRBJ2-7 and V is TRBV6-1, with a possible D match to TRBD1 (6 bases). The length of the CDR3 is 14 residues. With 4 bases removed from V and 2 bases from J, the gap between germline ends came to 12 bases. Germline CDR1 is MNHNS and CDR2 is SASEGT. The CDR3 DNA is TGTGCCAGCAGTGTACAGGGTCGCGCCTACGAGCAGTACTTC. It encodes CASSVQGRAYEQYF.

This clone was counted once. V and J are TRBV4-1 and TRBJ1-6, with D tentatively TRBD1 (5 bases). Germline assignment: CDR1 MGHRA and CDR2 YSYEKL. Trimming took off 0 bases at V and 6 bases at J, with 15 bases between the two ends. The CDR3 is 17 amino acids. The CDR3 nucleotides are TGCGCCAGCAGCCAAGATCGGGGGAATAATTTTAATTCACCCCTCCACTTT. This translates into CASSQDRGNNFNSPLHF.

In its sample, this clone was seen a few times. This sequence joins TRBV5-1 and TRBJ2-1; TRBD1 aligns across 11 bases. This CDR3 region has 17 residues. V dropped 0 bases and J dropped 5; count of bases not matched to a gene: 7. CDR1 SGHRS and CDR2 YFSETQ come from the germline V gene. In nucleotides, the CDR3 is TGCGCCAGCAGCTTGGAGCCGCGGACAGGGGGCAACAATGAGCAGTTCTTC. It yields the protein CASSLEPRTGGNNEQFF.

This clone has a handful of counts. The chain carries TRBV7-2 and TRBJ1-1; 7 bases align to TRBD1. The V gene's germline CDR1 is SGHTA and CDR2 FQGNSA. The CDR3 loop spans 15 amino acids. The J segment lost 3 bases and the V segment lost 2 bases, leaving 6 bases of the junction unmatched. CDR3 DNA sequence: TGTGCCAGCAGCTTAAGCTCAGGGGGTCACACTGAAGCTTTCTTT. Residues: CASSLSSGGHTEAFF.

The table lists this clone with a few counts. The chain carries TRBV7-2 and TRBJ1-2; 7 nucleotides agree with TRBD1. V was pared by 5 bases and J by 7 bases, with 13 bases of the junction left unmatched. There are 15 residues in the CDR3. Germline CDR1 SGHTA, CDR2 FQGNSA. The CDR3 DNA sequence: TGTGCCAGCAGCCCCTGGACAGGAGGGTCTGGTGGCTACACCTTC. This codes for CASSPWTGGSGGYTF.

This clone was recorded a few times. The chain employs TRBV30 and TRBJ1-5; D unresolved. Germline CDR1 and CDR2: GTSNPN and SVGIG (reference sequence). The germline V and J ends were trimmed by 6 bases and 2 bases, with 14 bases remaining between them. The CDR3 is 14 amino acids. The CDR3 sequence: CACRVGSGNQPQHF. Here the CDR3 DNA reads TGTGCCTGCCGCGTGGGGTCGGGCAATCAGCCCCAGCATTTT. The full variable domain, rest sourced from reference TRBV30 and TRBJ1-5, is SQTIHQWPATLVQPVGSPLSLECTVEGTSNPNLYWYRQAAGRGLQLLFYSVGIGQISSEVPQNLSASRPQDRQFILSSKKLLLSDSGFYLCACRVGSGNQPQHFGDGTRLSIL.

The V and J genes are TRBV9 and TRBJ2-7; perhaps TRBD1 as D (5 bases). The CDR3 is 15 amino acids. The ends were cut back, 4 bases at V and 0 bases at J, with 14 bases in the middle. Germline V gives CDR1 SGDLS, CDR2 YYNGEE. CDR3 bases: TGTGCCAGCAGCCCCGATCTAGACAGCTCCTACGAGCAGTACTTC. Its translation: CASSPDLDSSYEQYF.

The sample holds a few counts of this clone. The chain employs TRBV14 and TRBJ1-2; D remains unclear. The CDR3 is 12 residues long. Germline assignment: CDR1 SGHDN and CDR2 FVKESK. V gave up 0 bases and J gave up 7 bases, with 6 bases separating them. The CDR3 DNA follows: TGTGCCAGCAGCCAAGAATTAGCTGGCTACACCTTC. Translated: CASSQELAGYTF.

This clone was seen only a few times. The chain couples TRBV20-1 to TRBJ2-5; TRBD2 aligns across 7 bases. The CDR3 has 11 amino acids. Germline loops: CDR1 DFQATT, CDR2 SNEGSKA (reference sequence). Trimming cost V 5 bases and J 5 bases; bases outside gene matches: 2. Written as DNA, the CDR3 is TGCAGTGCTGGGAGGGAGGAGACCCAGTACTTC. This gives the protein CSAGREETQYF.

The table lists this clone with a few counts. The chain is built from TRBV6-1 and TRBJ1-1; 9 nucleotides match TRBD1. V was clipped by 6 bases and J by 1 base; unmatched bases: 6. Germline V gene lookup returns CDR1 MNHNS and CDR2 SASEGT. The CDR3 length is 15 residues. CDR3 DNA sequence: TGTGCCAGCAGGATACAGGGGGCGCCGAACACTGAAGCTTTCTTT. It codes for CASRIQGAPNTEAFF.